A selection of T cell receptor beta chains follows, all from one sample in a study of beta chain features in type 1 diabetes. Here immunoSEQ multiplex PCR was the method, and the copy in TCRdb shows in-frame clones only, minus some. The sample carries roughly 450,000 clones, 11% to 15% recorded once. Material: naive CD4+ T cells from blood. The receptor source for this set is a man aged 25-40 years in good health. CDR3s include the opening cysteine and the closing phenylalanine or tryptophan. A D gene is named only where the DNA matches it firmly. Clone size is stated in some rows and not others, as once, few, many or a class when expanded.

>few|TRBJ2-1|TRBD2|15|TRBV7-9
CASRSAGGAYNEQFF
TGTGCCAGCAGGTCAGCGGGGGGAGCCTACAATGAGCAGTTCTTC
>few|TRBJ1-1|TRBD1|13|TRBV29-1
CSGRGQGNTEAFF
TGCAGCGGGAGGGGACAGGGGAACACTGAAGCTTTCTTT
>.|TRBJ2-5|.|13|TRBV29-1
CSVDLPQQETQYF
TGCAGCGTTGATTTACCACAACAAGAGACCCAGTACTTC
>few|TRBJ1-1|.|12|TRBV15
CATSSTVAEAFF
TGTGCCACCAGCAGTACAGTCGCTGAAGCTTTCTTT
>few|TRBJ2-3|.|14|TRBV29-1
CSVDRDRNTDTQYF
TGCAGCGTTGACAGGGACCGAAATACAGATACGCAGTATTTT
>few|TRBJ1-1|.|13|TRBV30
CAWSPHRTAEAFF
TGTGCCTGGAGTCCCCACCGGACCGCTGAAGCTTTCTTT
>.|TRBJ2-1|TRBD2|15|TRBV6-1
CASIVHLRGYNEQFF
TGTGCCAGCATTGTCCACCTGCGGGGGTACAATGAGCAGTTCTTC
>.|TRBJ2-3|.|14|TRBV6-5
CASSYISGQDTQYF
TGTGCCAGCAGTTACATCAGCGGACAAGATACGCAGTATTTT
>.|TRBJ1-1|.|13|TRBV29-1
CSVTGKGNTEAFF
TGCAGCGTCACAGGGAAGGGGAACACTGAAGCTTTCTTT
>.|TRBJ2-3|TRBD2|16|TRBV7-9
CASSYTSGNIADTQYF
TGTGCCAGCAGCTACACTAGCGGGAATATCGCAGATACGCAGTATTTT
>.|TRBJ1-2|.|13|TRBV7-2
CASRQPSRFGYTF
TGTGCCAGCAGACAACCCTCGCGGTTTGGCTACACCTTC
>few|TRBJ1-1|.|14|TRBV5-6
CASSFHGGGTEAFF
TGTGCCAGCAGCTTCCACGGTGGTGGCACTGAAGCTTTCTTT
>few|TRBJ1-4|.|15|TRBV5-6
CASSNDRLVNEKLFF
TGTGCCAGCAGCAACGACAGACTGGTTAATGAAAAACTGTTTTTT
>few|TRBJ1-5|TRBD1|15|TRBV15
CATSRETGSGQPQHF
TGTGCCACCAGCAGAGAGACAGGGTCTGGACAGCCCCAGCATTTT
>.|TRBJ1-2|.|13|TRBV11-2
CASSDSPVGGYTF
TGTGCCAGCAGCGATTCCCCCGTCGGGGGCTACACCTTC
>.|TRBJ1-5|.|15|TRBV7-2
CASSPTGKIPSPQHF
TGTGCCAGCAGCCCTACCGGGAAAATCCCGTCCCCCCAGCATTTT
>.|TRBJ2-3|TRBD1|15|TRBV5-4
CASSPGGGSTDTQYF
TGTGCCAGCAGTCCAGGGGGCGGAAGCACAGATACGCAGTATTTT
>few|TRBJ1-2|TRBD1|12|TRBV30
CAWSPDRNGYTF
TGTGCCTGGAGTCCGGACAGGAATGGCTACACCTTC
>few|TRBJ1-1|.|12|TRBV21-1
CASSKGGTEAFF
TGTGCCAGCAGCAAAGGTGGCACTGAAGCTTTCTTT
>.|TRBJ1-1|.|14|TRBV9
CASSVEAMNTEAFF
TGTGCCAGCAGCGTTGAGGCTATGAACACTGAAGCTTTCTTT
>.|TRBJ2-3|TRBD2|16|TRBV25-1
CASSPNRGGQGDTQYF
TGTGCCAGCAGTCCCAACCGGGGGGGTCAGGGAGATACGCAGTATTTT
>.|TRBJ1-1|.|12|TRBV2
CASWGPDTEAFF
TGTGCCAGCTGGGGGCCGGACACTGAAGCTTTCTTT
>.|TRBJ2-7|.|14|TRBV9
CASSVVGDSYEQYF
TGTGCCAGCAGCGTAGTTGGTGACAGCTACGAGCAGTACTTC
>few|TRBJ1-5|TRBD1|15|TRBV7-9
CASSTAGTENQPQHF
TGTGCCAGCAGCACCGCCGGGACAGAGAATCAGCCCCAGCATTTT
>.|TRBJ2-3|.|12|TRBV29-1
CSAAPAEDTQYF
TGCAGCGCGGCCCCAGCGGAAGATACGCAGTATTTT